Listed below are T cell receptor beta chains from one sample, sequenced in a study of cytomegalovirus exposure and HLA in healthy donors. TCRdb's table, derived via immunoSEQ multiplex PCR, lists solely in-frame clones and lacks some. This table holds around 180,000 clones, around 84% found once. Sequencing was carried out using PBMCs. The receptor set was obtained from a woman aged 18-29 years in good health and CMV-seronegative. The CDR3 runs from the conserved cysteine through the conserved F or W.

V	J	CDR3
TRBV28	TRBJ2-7	CASSQGQSPYEQYF
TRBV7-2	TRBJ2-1	CASSLVTGTSGSQQFF
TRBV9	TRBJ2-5	CASSVSASGGQETQYF
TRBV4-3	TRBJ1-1	CASSQEEQGTEAFF
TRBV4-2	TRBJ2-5	CASSQMEGSMETQYF
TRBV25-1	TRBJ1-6	CASKKTALNSPLHF
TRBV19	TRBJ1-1	CASSMGAMNTEAFF
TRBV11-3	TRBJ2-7	CASSNYMRQGTYEQYF
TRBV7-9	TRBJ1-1	CSSSRDSEAFF
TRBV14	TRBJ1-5	CASSQEGDQPQHF
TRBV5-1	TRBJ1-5	CASSPGTGWNQPQHF
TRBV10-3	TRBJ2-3	CATEAGGTDTQYF
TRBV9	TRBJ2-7	CASSTLAGAAYEQYF
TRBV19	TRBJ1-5	CASSPLDGRGGPQHF
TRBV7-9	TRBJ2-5	CASSLVAGGGQETQYF
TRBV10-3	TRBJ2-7	CAISDTRGEQYF
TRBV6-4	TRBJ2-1	CASSDSAGGNNEQFF
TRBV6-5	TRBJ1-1	CASSRTGGMGTEAFF
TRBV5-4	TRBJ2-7	CASSYALGTDSYEQYF
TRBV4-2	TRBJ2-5	CASSQLAGVSSETQYF
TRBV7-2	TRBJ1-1	CASSLDRTNTEAFF
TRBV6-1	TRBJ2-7	CASSDQGRNSYEQYF
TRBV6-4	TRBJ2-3	CASSDSTSGRATRGTQYF
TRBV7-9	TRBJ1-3	CASSFLPQGGRNTIYF
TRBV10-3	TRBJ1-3	CAIRGTGAGGNTIYF
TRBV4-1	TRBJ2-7	CASSQDGVAGEQYF